The source of this T cell receptor beta chain is a study of OX40 agonist ivuxolimab in advanced cancers. At the level of the study: At 0.01 to 10 mg/kg, ivuxolimab was administered intravenously to patients every 2 weeks.

Of note for this clone: The target antigen is unknown.

Repertoires were generated with immunoSEQ multiplex PCR, while TCRdb's copy carries only in-frame clones and drops some. The repertoire holds around 66,000 clones, with roughly 84% as singletons. Whole-study findings and limits: The investigators did not determine what antigen specificity the expanded peripheral T cells had.

The junction had 15 bases not matched to a gene; V was cut back by 10 bases and J by 7 bases. From germline, CDR1 is SGHAT and CDR2 FQNNGV. This CDR3 is 15 amino acids long. This receptor was obtained from an adult with an advanced solid tumor such as melanoma, head and neck, liver or kidney cancer. The genes are TRBV11-2 and TRBJ2-2, with 7 nucleotides matching TRBD1. This sample comprised CD4+ or CD8+ T cells sorted from blood, obtained in a trial of the OX40 agonist ivuxolimab. This CDR3 is CATAPGTVFVGELFF. The CDR3 nucleotides are TGTGCCACCGCCCCCGGGACAGTTTTCGTCGGGGAGCTGTTTTTT.